Sequencing of this TCR beta chain was carried out in a study of cytomegalovirus exposure and HLA in healthy donors. Points from the study as a whole: In a later analysis, approximately 18,000 TCR beta sequences were associated with HLA alleles at 0.05 false discovery rate.

PCR used 60 Vbeta primers and 13 Jbeta primers. Profiled with immunoSEQ multiplex PCR; TCRdb holds only in-frame clones, not every one. There are about 77,000 clones in the sample; around 78% occur only once, and about 3.5% lies in the top ten. This CDR3 spans 14 amino acids. V was trimmed by 1 base and J by 3 bases, leaving 7 bases between them. Germline values: CDR1 SGHTA, CDR2 FQGNSA. With respect to this clone: The antigen remains undetermined.

The sequence came from a man between 40 and 49 years old in good health and CMV-seronegative. The sequencing input was PBMCs. The chain joins TRBV7-2 to TRBJ1-5, with D unresolved. The CDR3: CASSLGHFNQPQHF. CDR3 nucleotides: TGTGCCAGCAGCTTAGGACATTTCAATCAGCCCCAGCATTTT.